This T cell receptor beta chain comes out of a study of blood T cell repertoires in COVID-19. Method: immunoSEQ multiplex PCR; TCRdb's copy keeps in-frame clones and lacks some. The data contain roughly 500,000 clones, 85% to 90% of them singletons. V shed 1 base and J shed 6 bases, with 13 bases lying between them. CDR1 and CDR2 from the germline V gene are SGHAT and FQNNGV. There are 14 residues in the CDR3. Material for sequencing was PBMCs or T cells enriched from blood (not recorded which). This receptor was taken from a woman aged 40 to 50 who had recovered from COVID-19. The chain links TRBV11-2 to TRBJ2-7; D gene unclear. The CDR3: CASSLAGWSTEQYF. CDR3 DNA: TGTGCCAGCAGCTTAGCAGGATGGTCGACCGAGCAGTACTTC.